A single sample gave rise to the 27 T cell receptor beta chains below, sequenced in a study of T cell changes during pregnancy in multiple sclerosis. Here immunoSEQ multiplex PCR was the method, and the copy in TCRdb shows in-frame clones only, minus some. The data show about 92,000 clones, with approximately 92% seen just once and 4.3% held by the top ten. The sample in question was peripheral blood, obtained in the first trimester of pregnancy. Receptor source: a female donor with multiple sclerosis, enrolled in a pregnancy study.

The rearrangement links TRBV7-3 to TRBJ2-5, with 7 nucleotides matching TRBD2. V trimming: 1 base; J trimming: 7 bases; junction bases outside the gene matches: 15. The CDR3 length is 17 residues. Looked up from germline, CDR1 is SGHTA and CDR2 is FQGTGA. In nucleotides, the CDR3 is TGTGCCAGCAGCTTAAAAGGCCCGGGACCCGGCGGGGGGACCCAGTACTTC. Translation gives CASSLKGPGPGGGTQYF. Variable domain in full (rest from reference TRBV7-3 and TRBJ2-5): GAGVSQTPSNKVTEKGKYVELRCDPISGHTALYWYRQSLGQGPEFLIYFQGTGAADDSGLPNDRFFAVRPEGSVSTLKIQRTERGDSAVYLCASSLKGPGPGGGTQYFGPGTRLLVL.

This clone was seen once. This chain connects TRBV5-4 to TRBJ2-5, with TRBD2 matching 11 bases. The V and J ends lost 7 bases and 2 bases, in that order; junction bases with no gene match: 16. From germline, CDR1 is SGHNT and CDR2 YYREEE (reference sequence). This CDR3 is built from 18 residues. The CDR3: CASAPGVPTSGAQETQYF. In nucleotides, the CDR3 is TGTGCCAGCGCCCCCGGTGTCCCGACTAGCGGGGCACAAGAGACCCAGTACTTC.

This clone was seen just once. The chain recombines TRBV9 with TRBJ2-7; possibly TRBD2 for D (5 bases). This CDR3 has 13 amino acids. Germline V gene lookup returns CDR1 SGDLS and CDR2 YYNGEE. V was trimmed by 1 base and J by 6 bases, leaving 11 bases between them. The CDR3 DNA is TGTGCCAGCAGCGTAAATACTAGAGGCGAGCAGTACTTC. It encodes CASSVNTRGEQYF.

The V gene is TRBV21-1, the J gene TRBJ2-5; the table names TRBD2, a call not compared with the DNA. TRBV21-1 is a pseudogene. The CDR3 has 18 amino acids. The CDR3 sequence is CASSKTPFEPGRQETQYF. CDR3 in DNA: TGTGCCAGCAGCAAAACGCCTTTTGAACCTGGGAGGCAAGAGACCCAGTACTTC.

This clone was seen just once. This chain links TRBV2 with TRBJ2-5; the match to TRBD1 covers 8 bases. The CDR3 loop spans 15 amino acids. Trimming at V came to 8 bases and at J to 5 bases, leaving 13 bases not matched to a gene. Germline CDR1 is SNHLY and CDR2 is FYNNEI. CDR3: CASEPGQEVDETQYF. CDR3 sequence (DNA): TGTGCCAGCGAACCGGGACAGGAGGTGGACGAGACCCAGTACTTC.

The CDR3 loop is CASSPRGVQGYTF. CDR3 nucleotides: TGTGCCAGCAGCCCCCGGGGGGTTCAGGGCTACACCTTC. This chain links TRBV7-6 with TRBJ1-2, with a possible D match to TRBD1 (5 bases). The CDR3 is 13 amino acids. The ends were cut back, 5 bases at V and 8 bases at J, with 15 bases in the middle. Germline CDR1 and CDR2: SGHVS and FNYEAQ.

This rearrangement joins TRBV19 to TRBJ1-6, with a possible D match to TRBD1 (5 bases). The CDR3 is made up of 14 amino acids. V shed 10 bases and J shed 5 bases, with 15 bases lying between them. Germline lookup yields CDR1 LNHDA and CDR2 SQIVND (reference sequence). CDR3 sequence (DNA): TGTGCCACCCGCCAAGACAGAAATAATTCACCCCTCCACTTT. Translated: CATRQDRNNSPLHF.

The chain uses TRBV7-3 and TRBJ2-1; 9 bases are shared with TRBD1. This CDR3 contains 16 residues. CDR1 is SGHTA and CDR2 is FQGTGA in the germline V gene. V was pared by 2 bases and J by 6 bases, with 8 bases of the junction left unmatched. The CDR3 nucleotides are TGTGCCAGCAGCTTATGGACTGGACAGGGGCCCAATGAGCAGTTCTTC. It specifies CASSLWTGQGPNEQFF. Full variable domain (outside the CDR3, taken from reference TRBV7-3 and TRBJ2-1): GAGVSQTPSNKVTEKGKYVELRCDPISGHTALYWYRQSLGQGPEFLIYFQGTGAADDSGLPNDRFFAVRPEGSVSTLKIQRTERGDSAVYLCASSLWTGQGPNEQFFGPGTRLTVL.

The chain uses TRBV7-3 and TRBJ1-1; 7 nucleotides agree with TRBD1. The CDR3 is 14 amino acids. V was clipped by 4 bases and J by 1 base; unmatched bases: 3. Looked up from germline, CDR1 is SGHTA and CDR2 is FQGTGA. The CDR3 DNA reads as TGTGCCAGCAGCTCGTCAGGGGGGAACACTGAAGCTTTCTTT. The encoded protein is CASSSSGGNTEAFF.

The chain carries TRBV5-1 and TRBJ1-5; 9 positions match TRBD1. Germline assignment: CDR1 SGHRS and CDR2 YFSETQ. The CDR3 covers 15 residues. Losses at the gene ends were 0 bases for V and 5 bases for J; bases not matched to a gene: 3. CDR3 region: CASSLGTGEDQPQHF. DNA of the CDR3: TGCGCCAGCAGCTTGGGGACAGGGGAAGATCAGCCCCAGCATTTT. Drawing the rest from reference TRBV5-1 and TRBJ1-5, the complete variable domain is KAGVTQTPRYLIKTRGQQVTLSCSPISGHRSVSWYQQTPGQGLQFLFEYFSETQRNKGNFPGRFSGRQFSNSRSEMNVSTLELGDSALYLCASSLGTGEDQPQHFGDGTRLSIL.

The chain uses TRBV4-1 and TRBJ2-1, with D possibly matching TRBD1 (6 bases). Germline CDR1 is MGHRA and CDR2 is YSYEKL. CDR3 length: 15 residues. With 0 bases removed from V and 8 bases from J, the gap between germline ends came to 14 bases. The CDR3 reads CASSQDWGPGYEQFF. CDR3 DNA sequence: TGCGCCAGCAGCCAAGATTGGGGGCCTGGCTATGAGCAGTTCTTC.

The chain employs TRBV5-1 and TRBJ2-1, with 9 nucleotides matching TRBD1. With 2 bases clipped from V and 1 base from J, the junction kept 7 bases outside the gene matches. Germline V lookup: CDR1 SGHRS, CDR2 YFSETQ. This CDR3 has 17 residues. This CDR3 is CASSFDGQGYSYNEQFF. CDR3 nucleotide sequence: TGCGCCAGCAGCTTTGACGGACAGGGGTATTCCTACAATGAGCAGTTCTTC. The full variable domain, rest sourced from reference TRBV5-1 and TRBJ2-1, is KAGVTQTPRYLIKTRGQQVTLSCSPISGHRSVSWYQQTPGQGLQFLFEYFSETQRNKGNFPGRFSGRQFSNSRSEMNVSTLELGDSALYLCASSFDGQGYSYNEQFFGPGTRLTVL.

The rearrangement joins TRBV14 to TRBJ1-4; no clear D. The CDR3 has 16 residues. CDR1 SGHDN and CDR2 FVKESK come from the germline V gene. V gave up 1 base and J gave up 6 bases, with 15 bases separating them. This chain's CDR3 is CASSQARTEVDEKLFF. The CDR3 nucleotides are TGTGCCAGCAGCCAAGCCCGAACGGAGGTGGATGAAAAACTGTTTTTT. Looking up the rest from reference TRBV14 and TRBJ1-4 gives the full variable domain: EAGVTQFPSHSVIEKGQTVTLRCDPISGHDNLYWYRRVMGKEIKFLLHFVKESKQDESGMPNNRFLAERTGGTYSTLKVQPAELEDSGVYFCASSQARTEVDEKLFFGSGTQLSVL.

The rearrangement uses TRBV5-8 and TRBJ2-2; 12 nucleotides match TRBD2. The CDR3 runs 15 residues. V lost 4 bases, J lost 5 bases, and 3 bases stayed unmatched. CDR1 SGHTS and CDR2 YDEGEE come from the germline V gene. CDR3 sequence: CASSIGLAGTGELFF. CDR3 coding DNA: TGTGCCAGCAGCATCGGACTAGCGGGGACCGGGGAGCTGTTTTTT.

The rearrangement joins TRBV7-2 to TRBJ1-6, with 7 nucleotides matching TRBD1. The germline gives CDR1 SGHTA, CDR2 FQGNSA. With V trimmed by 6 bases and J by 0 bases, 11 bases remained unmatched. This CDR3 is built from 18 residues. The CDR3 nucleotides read TGTGCCAGCAGTTATACCCCCGGGACAGACTCCTATAATTCACCCCTCCACTTT. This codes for CASSYTPGTDSYNSPLHF. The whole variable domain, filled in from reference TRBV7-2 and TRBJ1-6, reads GAGVSQSPSNKVTEKGKDVELRCDPISGHTALYWYRQSLGQGLEFLIYFQGNSAPDKSGLPSDRFSAERTGGSVSTLTIQRTQQEDSAVYLCASSYTPGTDSYNSPLHFGNGTRLTVT.

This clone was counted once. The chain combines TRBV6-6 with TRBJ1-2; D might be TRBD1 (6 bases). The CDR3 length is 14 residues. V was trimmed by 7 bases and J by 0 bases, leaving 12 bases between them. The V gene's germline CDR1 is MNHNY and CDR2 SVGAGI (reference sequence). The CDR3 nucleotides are TGTGCCAGCACCTGGACAGACCCTAACTATGGCTACACCTTC. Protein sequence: CASTWTDPNYGYTF.

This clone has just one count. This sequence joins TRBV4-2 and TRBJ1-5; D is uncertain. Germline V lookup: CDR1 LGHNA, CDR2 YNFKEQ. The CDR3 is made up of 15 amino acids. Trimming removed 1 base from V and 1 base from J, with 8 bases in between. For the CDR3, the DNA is TGTGCCAGCAGCCAAGTCTTAGAAAGCAATCAGCCCCAGCATTTT. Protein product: CASSQVLESNQPQHF.

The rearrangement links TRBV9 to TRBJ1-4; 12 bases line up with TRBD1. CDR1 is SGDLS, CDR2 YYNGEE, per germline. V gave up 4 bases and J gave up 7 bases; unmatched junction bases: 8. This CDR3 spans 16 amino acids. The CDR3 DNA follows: TGTGCCAGCAGCCTAGGGGGACAGGGGGCCGGTGAAAAACTGTTTTTT. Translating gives CASSLGGQGAGEKLFF.

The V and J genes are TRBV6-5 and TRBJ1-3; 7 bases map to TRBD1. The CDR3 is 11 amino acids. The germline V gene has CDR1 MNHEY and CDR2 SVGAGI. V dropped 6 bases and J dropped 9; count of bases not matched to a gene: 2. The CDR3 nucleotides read TGTGCCAGCAGCCCAGGGGGCACCATATATTTT. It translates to CASSPGGTIYF.

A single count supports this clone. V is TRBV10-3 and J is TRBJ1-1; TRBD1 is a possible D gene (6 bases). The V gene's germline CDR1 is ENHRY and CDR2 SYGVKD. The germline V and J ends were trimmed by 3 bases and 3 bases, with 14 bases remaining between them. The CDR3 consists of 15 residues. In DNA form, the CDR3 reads TGTGCCATCAGTGAACCGGCAGGGGCGGACACTGAAGCTTTCTTT. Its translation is CAISEPAGADTEAFF.

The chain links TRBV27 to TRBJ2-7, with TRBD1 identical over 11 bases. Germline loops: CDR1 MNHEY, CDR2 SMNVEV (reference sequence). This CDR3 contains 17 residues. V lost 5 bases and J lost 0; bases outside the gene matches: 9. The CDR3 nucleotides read TGTGCCAGCAGTGCAGGTCCGGGACAGGGGGTCTCCTACGAGCAGTACTTC. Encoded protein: CASSAGPGQGVSYEQYF.

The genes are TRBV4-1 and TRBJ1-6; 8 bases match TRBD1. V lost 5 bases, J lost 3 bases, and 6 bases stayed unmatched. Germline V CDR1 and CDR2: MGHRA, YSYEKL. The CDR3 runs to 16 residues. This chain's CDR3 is CASSGTGGYYNSPLHF. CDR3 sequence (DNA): TGCGCCAGCAGCGGGACAGGAGGGTACTATAATTCACCCCTCCACTTT.

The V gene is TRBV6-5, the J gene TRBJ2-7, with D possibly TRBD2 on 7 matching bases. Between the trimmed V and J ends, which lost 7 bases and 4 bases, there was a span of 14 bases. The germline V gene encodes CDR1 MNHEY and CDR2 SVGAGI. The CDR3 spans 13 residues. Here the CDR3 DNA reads TGTGCCAGCACCACGGGGGGCACGTACGAGCAGTACTTC. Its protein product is CASTTGGTYEQYF.

The CDR3 protein is CASSIGYGTSGYEQFF. CDR3 nucleotides: TGTGCCAGTAGTATCGGGTACGGGACTAGCGGTTATGAGCAGTTCTTC. The chain carries TRBV19 and TRBJ2-1; TRBD2 matches 11 bases. The ends lost 3 bases at V and 8 bases at J; junction bases unmatched: 9. The CDR3 runs 16 residues. The germline CDR1 and CDR2 sequences are LNHDA and SQIVND (reference sequence). Together with reference TRBV19 and TRBJ2-1, the CDR3 gives the full variable domain: DGGITQSPKYLFRKEGQNVTLSCEQNLNHDAMYWYRQDPGQGLRLIYYSQIVNDFQKGDIAEGYSVSREKKESFPLTVTSAQKNPTAFYLCASSIGYGTSGYEQFFGPGTRLTVL.

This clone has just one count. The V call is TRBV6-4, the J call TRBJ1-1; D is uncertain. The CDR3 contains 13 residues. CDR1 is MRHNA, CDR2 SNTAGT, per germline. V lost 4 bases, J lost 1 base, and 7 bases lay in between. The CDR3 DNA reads TGTGCCAGCAGTGCCCATCCGAACACTGAAGCTTTCTTT. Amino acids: CASSAHPNTEAFF.

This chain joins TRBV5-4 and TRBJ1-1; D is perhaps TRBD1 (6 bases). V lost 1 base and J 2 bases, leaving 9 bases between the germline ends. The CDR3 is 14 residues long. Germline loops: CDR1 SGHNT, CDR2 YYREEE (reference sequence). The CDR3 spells CASSLWTANTEAFF. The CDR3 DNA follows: TGTGCCAGCAGCTTGTGGACAGCCAACACTGAAGCTTTCTTT.

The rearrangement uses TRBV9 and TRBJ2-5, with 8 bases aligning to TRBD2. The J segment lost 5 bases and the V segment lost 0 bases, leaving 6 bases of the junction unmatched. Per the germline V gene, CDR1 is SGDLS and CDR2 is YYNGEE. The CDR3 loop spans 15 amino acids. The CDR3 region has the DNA TGTGCCAGCAGCGTAGCGGGGGGGCCTCGGGAGACCCAGTACTTC. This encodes CASSVAGGPRETQYF.